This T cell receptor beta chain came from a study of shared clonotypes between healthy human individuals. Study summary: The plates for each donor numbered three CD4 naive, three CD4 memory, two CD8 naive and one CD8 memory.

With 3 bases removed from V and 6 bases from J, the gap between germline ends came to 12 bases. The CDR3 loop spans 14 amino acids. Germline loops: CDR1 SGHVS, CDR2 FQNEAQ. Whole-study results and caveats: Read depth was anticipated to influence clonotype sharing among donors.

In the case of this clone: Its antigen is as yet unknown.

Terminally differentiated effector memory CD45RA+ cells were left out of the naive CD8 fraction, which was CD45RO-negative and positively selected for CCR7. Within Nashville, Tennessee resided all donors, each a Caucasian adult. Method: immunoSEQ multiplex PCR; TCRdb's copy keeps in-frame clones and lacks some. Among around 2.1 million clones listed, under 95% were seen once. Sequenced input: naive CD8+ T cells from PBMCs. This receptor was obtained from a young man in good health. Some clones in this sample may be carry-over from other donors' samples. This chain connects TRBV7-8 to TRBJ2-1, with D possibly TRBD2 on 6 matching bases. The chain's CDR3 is CASSLGGAPNEQFF. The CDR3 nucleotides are TGTGCCAGCAGCTTGGGGGGAGCGCCCAATGAGCAGTTCTTC.